This TCR beta chain originates from a study of siplizumab effects on memory and regulatory T cells. This clone came up once. Its cognate antigen is unknown. Study outcomes and limitations: Memory cells that were CD4+ and unstimulated gave rise to alloreactive sequences, which siplizumab significantly reduced. The average Treg-derived proportion among mappable alloreactive CD4+ clones was 65% to 80% with siplizumab versus about 30% in controls.

Only in-frame clones appear in the TCRdb table, and some are missing; sequencing was by immunoSEQ multiplex PCR. The table records over 85,000 clones, around 97% of them present only once. Sequenced material: naive CD4+ T cells sorted from blood. This clonotype was sampled from a human donor in good health.

In DNA form, the CDR3 reads TGTGCCAGCAGCCCCGGGACAACTACCTACGAGCAGTACTTC. Its protein is CASSPGTTTYEQYF. V gene TRBV11-2 combines with J gene TRBJ2-7; a weak D match, TRBD1 (6 bases). Germline CDR1 SGHAT, CDR2 FQNNGV. There are 14 residues in the CDR3. V lost 5 bases to trimming and J lost 2 bases, with 13 bases between them.